One sample yielded the 4 T cell receptor beta chains listed below, sequenced in a study of read filtering for tumor transcriptome and immune sequencing. From 350 to 500 ng of RNA, a library with molecular barcoded alpha/delta and beta/gamma adaptors was made. TCRdb ran MiXCR on the reads and lists one entry per CDR3 protein. The repertoire includes about 39,000 distinct CDR3 sequences, around 15% of them detected once, and roughly 18% sits in the top ten. Sequencing used a population of CD138-negative cells sorted from bone marrow. These receptors were collected from a donor over 35 with multiple myeloma.

The V gene is TRBV28, the J gene TRBJ1-1; D is possibly TRBD1 (5 bases). The CDR3 contains 15 residues. Trimming took off 6 bases at V and 3 bases at J, with 17 bases between the two ends. Germline V gene data show CDR1 as MDHEN and CDR2 as SYDVKM. The CDR3 protein is CASRGSERGYTEAFF. CDR3 coding DNA: TGTGCCAGCAGAGGCTCGGAACGGGGGTACACTGAAGCTTTCTTT.

This clonotype was counted ten times or more. V and J are TRBV12-3 or TRBV12-4 and TRBJ2-7, with a weak D call TRBD1 (5 bases). V lost 9 bases to trimming and J lost 0 bases, with 15 bases between them. The CDR3 has 14 residues. CDR3 protein: CASQLQGVSYEQYF. CDR3 in DNA: TGTGCCAGTCAGCTCCAGGGCGTCTCCTACGAGCAGTACTTC.

The rearrangement links TRBV2 to TRBJ1-1; the D gene is possibly TRBD1 (6 bases). The V end was cut by 3 bases, the J end by 0 bases, with 17 bases between. This CDR3 is 17 amino acids long. The germline CDR1 and CDR2 sequences are SNHLY and FYNNEI. The CDR3 region has the DNA TGTGCCAGCAGTGATCACCCTGACAGGACCATGAACACTGAAGCTTTCTTT. Amino acid sequence: CASSDHPDRTMNTEAFF.

Regarding this clonotype: The conserved phenylalanine or tryptophan normally closing the CDR3 is absent here, so this likely arose from a read error. The chain employs TRBV4-2 and TRBJ1-5; no reliable D call. CDR3 length equals 12 residues. Germline-derived CDR1 and CDR2 are LGHNA and YNFKEQ. Between the trimmed V and J ends, which lost 5 bases and 6 bases, there was a span of 8 bases. In DNA form, the CDR3 reads TGTGCCAGCAGCTTTCTGGGTCAGCCCCAGCATCTT. It specifies CASSFLGQPQHL.